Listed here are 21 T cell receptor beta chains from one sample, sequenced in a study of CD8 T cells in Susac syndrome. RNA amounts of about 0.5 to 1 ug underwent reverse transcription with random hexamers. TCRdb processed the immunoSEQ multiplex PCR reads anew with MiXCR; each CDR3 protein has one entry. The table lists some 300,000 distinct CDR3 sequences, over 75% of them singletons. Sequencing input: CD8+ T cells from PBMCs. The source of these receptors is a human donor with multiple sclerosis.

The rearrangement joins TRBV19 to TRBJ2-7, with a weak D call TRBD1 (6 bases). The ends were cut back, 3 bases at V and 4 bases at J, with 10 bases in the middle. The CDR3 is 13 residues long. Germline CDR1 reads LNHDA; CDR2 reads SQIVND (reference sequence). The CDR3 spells CASSMTQGYEQYF. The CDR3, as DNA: TGTGCCAGTAGTATGACCCAGGGGTACGAGCAGTACTTC.

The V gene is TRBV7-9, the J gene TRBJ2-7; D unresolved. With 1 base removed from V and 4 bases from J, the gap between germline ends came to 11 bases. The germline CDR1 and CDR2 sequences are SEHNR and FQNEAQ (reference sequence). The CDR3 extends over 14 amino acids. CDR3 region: CASSLEYSRYEQYF. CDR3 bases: TGTGCCAGCAGCTTAGAGTACTCCCGGTACGAGCAGTACTTC.

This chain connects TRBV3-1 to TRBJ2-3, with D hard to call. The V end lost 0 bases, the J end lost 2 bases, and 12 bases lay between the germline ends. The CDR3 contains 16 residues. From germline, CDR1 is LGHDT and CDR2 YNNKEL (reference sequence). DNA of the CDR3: TGTGCCAGCAGCCAAGATTTGTCTGATATCACAGATACGCAGTATTTT. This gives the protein CASSQDLSDITDTQYF.

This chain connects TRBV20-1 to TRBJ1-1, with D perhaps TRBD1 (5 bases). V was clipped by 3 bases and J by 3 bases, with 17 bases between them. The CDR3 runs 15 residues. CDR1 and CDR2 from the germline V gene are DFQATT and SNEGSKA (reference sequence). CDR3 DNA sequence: TGCAGTGCTAGGGGCGGGGGGAGGTTGGACACTGAAGCTTTCTTT. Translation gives CSARGGGRLDTEAFF.

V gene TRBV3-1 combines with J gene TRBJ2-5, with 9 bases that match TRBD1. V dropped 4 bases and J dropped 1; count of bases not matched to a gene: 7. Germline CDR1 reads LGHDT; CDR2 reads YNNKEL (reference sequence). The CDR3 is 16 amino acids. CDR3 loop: CASSRPGQGGQETQYF. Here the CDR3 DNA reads TGTGCCAGCAGCCGCCCGGGACAGGGAGGCCAAGAGACCCAGTACTTC.

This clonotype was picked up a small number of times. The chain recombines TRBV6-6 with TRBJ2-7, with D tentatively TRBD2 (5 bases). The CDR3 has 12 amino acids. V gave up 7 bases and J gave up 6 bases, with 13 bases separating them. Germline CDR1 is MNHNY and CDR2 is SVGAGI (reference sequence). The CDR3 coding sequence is TGTGCCAGCACCCCGGACTTAGGCGAGCAGTACTTC. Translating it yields CASTPDLGEQYF.

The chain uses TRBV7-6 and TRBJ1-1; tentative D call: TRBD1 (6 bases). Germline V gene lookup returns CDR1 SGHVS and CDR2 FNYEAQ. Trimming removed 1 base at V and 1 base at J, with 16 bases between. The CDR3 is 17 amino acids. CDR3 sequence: CASSLEPGNRANTEAFF. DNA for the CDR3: TGTGCCAGCAGCTTAGAACCCGGGAACAGGGCGAACACTGAAGCTTTCTTT.

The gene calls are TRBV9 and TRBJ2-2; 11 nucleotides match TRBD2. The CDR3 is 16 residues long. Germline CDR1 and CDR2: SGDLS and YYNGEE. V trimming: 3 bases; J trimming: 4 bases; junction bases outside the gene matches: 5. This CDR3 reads CASSGTSGWGTGELFF. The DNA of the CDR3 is TGTGCCAGCAGCGGGACTAGCGGGTGGGGCACCGGGGAGCTGTTTTTT.

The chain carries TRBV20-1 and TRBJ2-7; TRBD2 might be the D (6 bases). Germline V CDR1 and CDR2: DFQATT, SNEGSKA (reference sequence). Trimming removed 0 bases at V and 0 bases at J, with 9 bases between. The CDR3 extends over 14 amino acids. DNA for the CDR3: TGCAGTGCTAGAGATTCGGGAGACTCCTACGAGCAGTACTTC. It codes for CSARDSGDSYEQYF.

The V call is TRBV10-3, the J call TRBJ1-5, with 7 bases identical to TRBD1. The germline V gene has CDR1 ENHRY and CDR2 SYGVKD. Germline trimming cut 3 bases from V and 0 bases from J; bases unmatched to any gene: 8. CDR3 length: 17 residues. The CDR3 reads CAISEGGGKYSNQPQHF. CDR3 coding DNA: TGTGCCATCAGTGAAGGAGGGGGCAAATATAGCAATCAGCCCCAGCATTTT.

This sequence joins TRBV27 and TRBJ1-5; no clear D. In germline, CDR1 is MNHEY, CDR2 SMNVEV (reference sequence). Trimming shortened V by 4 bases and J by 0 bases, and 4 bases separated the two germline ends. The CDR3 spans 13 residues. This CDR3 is CASSYYSNQPQHF. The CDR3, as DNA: TGTGCCAGCAGTTATTATAGCAATCAGCCCCAGCATTTT.

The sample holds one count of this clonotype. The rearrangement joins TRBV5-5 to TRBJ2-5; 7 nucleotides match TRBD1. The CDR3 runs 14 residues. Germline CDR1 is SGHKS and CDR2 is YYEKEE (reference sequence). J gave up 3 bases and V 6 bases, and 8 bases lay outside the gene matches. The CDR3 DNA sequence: TGTGCCAGCACCTCCGGGACAGCAGAAGAGACCCAGTACTTC. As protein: CASTSGTAEETQYF.

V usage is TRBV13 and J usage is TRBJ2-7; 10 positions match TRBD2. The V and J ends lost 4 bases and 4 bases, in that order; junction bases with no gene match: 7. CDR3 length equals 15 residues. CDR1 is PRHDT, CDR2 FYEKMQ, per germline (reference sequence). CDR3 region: CASSSAGGPKYEQYF. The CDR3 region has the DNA TGTGCCAGCAGCTCAGCGGGAGGGCCGAAATACGAGCAGTACTTC.

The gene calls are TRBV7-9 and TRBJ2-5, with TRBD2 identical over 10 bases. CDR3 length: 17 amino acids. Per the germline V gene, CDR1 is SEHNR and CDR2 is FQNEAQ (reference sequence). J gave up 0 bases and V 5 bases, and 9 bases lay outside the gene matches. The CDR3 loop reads CASSTGLADEYQETQYF. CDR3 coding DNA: TGTGCCAGCAGCACCGGACTAGCGGATGAGTACCAAGAGACCCAGTACTTC.

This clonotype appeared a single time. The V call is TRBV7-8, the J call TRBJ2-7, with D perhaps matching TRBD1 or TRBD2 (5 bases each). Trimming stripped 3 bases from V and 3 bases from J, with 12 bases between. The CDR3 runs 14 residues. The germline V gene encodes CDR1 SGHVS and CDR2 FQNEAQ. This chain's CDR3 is CASSLSGTHYEQYF. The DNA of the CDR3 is TGTGCCAGCAGCTTGTCCGGGACCCACTACGAGCAGTACTTC.

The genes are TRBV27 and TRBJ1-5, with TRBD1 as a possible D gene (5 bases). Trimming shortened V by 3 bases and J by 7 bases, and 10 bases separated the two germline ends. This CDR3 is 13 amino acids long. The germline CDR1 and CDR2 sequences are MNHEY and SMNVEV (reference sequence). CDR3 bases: TGTGCCAGCAGTTTTTCCACAGGCCAGCCCCAGCATTTT. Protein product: CASSFSTGQPQHF.

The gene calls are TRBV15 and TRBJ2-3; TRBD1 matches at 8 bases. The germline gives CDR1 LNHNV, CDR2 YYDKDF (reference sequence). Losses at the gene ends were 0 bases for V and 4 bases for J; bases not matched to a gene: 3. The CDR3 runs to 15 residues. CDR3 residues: CATSRERQGSDTQYF. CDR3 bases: TGTGCCACCAGCAGAGAGAGACAGGGGTCAGATACGCAGTATTTT.

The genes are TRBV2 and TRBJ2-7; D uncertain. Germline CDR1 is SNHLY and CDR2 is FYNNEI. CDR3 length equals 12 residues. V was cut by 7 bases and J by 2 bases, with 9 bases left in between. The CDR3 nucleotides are TGTGCCAGCACCCACATGGCCTACGAGCAGTACTTC. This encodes CASTHMAYEQYF.

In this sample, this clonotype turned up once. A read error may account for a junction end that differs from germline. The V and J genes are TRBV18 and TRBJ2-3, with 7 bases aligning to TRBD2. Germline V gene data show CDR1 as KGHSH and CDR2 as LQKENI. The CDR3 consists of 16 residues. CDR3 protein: CASSSPTSATPDTQYF. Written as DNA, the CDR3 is TGTGCCAGCTCATCACCTACTAGCGCGACCCCAGATACGCAGTATTTT.

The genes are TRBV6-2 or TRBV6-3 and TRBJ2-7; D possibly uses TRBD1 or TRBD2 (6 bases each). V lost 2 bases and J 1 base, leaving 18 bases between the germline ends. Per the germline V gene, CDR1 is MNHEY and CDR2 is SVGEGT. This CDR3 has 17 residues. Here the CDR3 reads CASSYPPEGEESYEQYF. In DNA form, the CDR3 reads TGTGCCAGCAGTTACCCTCCCGAGGGGGAGGAGTCCTACGAGCAGTACTTC.

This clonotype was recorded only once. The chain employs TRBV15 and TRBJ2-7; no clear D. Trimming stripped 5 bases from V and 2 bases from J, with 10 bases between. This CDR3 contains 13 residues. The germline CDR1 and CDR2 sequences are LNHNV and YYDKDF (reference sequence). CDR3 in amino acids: CATSEQLTYEQYF. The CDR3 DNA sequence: TGTGCCACCAGCGAACAGCTTACCTACGAGCAGTACTTC. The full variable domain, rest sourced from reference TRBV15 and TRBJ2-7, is DAMVIQNPRYQVTQFGKPVTLSCSQTLNHNVMYWYQQKSSQAPKLLFHYYDKDFNNEADTPDNFQSRRPNTSFCFLDIRSPGLGDTAMYLCATSEQLTYEQYFGPGTRLTVT.